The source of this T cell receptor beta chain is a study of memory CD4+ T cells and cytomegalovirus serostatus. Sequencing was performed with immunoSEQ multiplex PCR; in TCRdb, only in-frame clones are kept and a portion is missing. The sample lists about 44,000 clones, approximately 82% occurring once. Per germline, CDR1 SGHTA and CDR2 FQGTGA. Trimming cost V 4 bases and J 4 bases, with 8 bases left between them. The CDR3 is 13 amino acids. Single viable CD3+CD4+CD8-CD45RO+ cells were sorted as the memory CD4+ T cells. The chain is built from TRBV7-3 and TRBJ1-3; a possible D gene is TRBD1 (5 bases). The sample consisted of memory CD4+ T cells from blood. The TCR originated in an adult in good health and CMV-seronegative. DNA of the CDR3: TGTGCCAGCAGCTCAGACAGCGGAAACACCATATATTTT. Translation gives CASSSDSGNTIYF.